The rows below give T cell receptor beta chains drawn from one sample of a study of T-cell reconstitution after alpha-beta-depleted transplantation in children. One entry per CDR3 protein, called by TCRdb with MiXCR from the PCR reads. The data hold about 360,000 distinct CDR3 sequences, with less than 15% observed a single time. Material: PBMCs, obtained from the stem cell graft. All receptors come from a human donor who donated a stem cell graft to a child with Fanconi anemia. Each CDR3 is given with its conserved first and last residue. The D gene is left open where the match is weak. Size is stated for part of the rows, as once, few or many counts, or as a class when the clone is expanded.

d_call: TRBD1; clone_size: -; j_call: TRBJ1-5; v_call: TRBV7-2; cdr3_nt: TGTGCCAGCAGCCGAGGGGGCGATGGCAATCAGCCCCAGCATTTT; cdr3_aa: CASSRGGDGNQPQHF
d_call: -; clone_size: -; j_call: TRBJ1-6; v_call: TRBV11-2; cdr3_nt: TGTGCCAGCAGCTTAGCCTCAGGTTATGGGGCCCTCCACTTT; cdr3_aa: CASSLASGYGALHF
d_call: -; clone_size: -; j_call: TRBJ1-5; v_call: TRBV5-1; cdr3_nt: TGCGCCAGCCGCCCCGGGGCTCAGGACAATCAGCCCCAGCATTTT; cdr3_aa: CASRPGAQDNQPQHF
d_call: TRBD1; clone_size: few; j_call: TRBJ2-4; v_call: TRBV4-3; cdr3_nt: TGCGCCAGCAGCCAAGATCGCCCGGGACAGGGCTATGAAAACATTCAGTACTTC; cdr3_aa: CASSQDRPGQGYENIQYF
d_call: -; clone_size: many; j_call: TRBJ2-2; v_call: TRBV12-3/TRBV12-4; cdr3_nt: TGTGCCAGCAGTCCAGGGTGGCAGACCGGGGAGCTGTTTTTT; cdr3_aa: CASSPGWQTGELFF
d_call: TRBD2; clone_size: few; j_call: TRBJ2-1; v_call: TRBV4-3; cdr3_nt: TGCGCCAGCAGCCAAGAATATCTAGCGGGGGCCCTCTTGGCCAATGAGCAGTTCTTC; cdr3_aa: CASSQEYLAGALLANEQFF
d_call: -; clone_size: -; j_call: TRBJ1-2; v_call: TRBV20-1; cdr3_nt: TGCAGTGCTAGAGACCAGGATTATGGCTACACCTTC; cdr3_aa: CSARDQDYGYTF
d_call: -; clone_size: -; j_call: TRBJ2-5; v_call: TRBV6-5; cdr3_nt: TGTGCCAGCAGTTACTCCCAGCATGGACAGCAAGAGACCCAGTACTTC; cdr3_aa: CASSYSQHGQQETQYF
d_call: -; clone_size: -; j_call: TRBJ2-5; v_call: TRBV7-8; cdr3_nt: TGTGCCAGCAACGGAGCCTGGGAGTCAGAGACCCAGTACTTC; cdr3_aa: CASNGAWESETQYF
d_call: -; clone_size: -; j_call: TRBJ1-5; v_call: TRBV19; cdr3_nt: TGTGCCAGTAGTGCTCCGGGACGAGATCAGCCCCAGCATTTT; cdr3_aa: CASSAPGRDQPQHF
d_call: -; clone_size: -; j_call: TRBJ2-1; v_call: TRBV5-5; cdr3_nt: TGTGCCAGCAGCTTGCTGGACCTAAACAATGAGCAGTTCTTC; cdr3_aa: CASSLLDLNNEQFF
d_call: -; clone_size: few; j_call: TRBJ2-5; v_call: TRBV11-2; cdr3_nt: TGTGCCAGCAGGCCACCTGCCCAAGAGACCCAGTACTTC; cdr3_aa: CASRPPAQETQYF
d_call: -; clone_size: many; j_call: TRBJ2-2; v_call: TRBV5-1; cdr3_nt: TGCGCCAGCAGCTTGGGACAGAACACCGGGGAGCTGTTTTTT; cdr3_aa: CASSLGQNTGELFF
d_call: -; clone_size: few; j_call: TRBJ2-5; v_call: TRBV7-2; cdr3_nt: TGTGCCAGCAGCTTAGGGAGCCTGGGAGAGACCCAGTACTTC; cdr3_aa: CASSLGSLGETQYF
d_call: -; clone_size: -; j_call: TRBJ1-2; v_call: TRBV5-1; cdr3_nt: TGCGCCAGCAGCTTGGGACCAGCTAACTATGGCTACACCTTC; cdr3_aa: CASSLGPANYGYTF
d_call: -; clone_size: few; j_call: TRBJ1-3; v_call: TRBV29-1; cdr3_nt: TGCAGCGTTGGCGTACTAGGAAACACCATATATTTT; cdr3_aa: CSVGVLGNTIYF
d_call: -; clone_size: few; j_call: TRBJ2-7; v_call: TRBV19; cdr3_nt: TGTGCCAGTAGTATCTTGGCTGGGGATCCAGGCGAGCAGTACTTC; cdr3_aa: CASSILAGDPGEQYF
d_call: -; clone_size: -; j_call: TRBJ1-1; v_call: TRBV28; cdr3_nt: TGTGCCAGCAGTTTAGGACCAACGCGTTCTTTCTTT; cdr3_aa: CASSLGPTRSFF
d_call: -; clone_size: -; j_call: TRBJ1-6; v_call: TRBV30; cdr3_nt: TGTGCCTGGAGTCTAGGCCTATCAGGGAATTCACCCCTCCACTTT; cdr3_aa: CAWSLGLSGNSPLHF
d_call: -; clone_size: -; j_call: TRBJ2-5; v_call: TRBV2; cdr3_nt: TGTGCCAGCGGGGGAAACAGGGCGCAAGAGACCCAGTACTTC; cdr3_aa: CASGGNRAQETQYF
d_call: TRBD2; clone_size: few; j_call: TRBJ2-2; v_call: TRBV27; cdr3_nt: TGTGCCAGCAGTAGGGGACTAGTCGTCAAAACCGGGGAGCTGTTTTTT; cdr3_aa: CASSRGLVVKTGELFF
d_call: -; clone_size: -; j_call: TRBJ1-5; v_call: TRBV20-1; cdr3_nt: TGCAGTGCAAATGGACAAAGCAATCAGCCCCAGCATTTT; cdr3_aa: CSANGQSNQPQHF
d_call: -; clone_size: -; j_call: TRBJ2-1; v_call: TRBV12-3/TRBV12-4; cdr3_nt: TGTGCCAGCAGTAGGGCCGATGTCGAGCAGTTCTTC; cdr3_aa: CASSRADVEQFF
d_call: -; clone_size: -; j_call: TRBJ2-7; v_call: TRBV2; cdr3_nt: TGTGCCAGCATTGGAACTACTTCCCCTGACGAGCAGTACTTC; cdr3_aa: CASIGTTSPDEQYF
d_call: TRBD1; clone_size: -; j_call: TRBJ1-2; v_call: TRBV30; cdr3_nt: TGTGCCTGGAGTGTGACAGGGACTAACTATGGCTACACCTTC; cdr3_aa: CAWSVTGTNYGYTF
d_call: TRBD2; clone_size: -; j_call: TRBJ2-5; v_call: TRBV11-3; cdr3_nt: TGTGCCAGCAGCTCGTCTCGGGGGGGCGAGGAGACCCAGTACTTC; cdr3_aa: CASSSSRGGEETQYF
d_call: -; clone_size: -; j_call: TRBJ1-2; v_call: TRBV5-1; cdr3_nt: TGCGCCAGCAGCGACGCCGGGACAAGTTATGGCTACACCTTC; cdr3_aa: CASSDAGTSYGYTF
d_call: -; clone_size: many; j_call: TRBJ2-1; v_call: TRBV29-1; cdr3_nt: TGCAGCGTTGAGAGATTCGGCCTCGTCAAGGGGGATGAGCAGTTCTTC; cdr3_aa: CSVERFGLVKGDEQFF
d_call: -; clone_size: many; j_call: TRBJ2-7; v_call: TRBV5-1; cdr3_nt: TGCGCCAGCAGCTCCCTAAGCTCCTACGAGCAGTACTTC; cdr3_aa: CASSSLSSYEQYF
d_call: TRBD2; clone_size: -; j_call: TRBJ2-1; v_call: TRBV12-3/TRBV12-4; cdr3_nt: TGTGCCATCCTGGGGGGGAACAATGAGCAGTTCTTC; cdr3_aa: CAILGGNNEQFF
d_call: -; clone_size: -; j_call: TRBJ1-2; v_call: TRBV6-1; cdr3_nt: TGTGCCAGCAGTCCCACCGCGAACCTCAGGGATGGCTACACCTTC; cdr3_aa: CASSPTANLRDGYTF
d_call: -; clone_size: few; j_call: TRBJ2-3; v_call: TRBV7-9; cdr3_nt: TGTGCCAGCAGCTTAGGAAGGGCTACTAGCACAGATACGCAGTATTTT; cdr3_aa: CASSLGRATSTDTQYF
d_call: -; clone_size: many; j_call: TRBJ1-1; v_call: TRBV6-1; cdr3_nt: TGTGCCAGCAGTCTAACGACAGGTCCGAGCGCTGAAGCTTTCTTT; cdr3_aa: CASSLTTGPSAEAFF
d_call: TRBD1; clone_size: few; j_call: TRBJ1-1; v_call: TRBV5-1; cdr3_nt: TGCGCCAGCAGCTTGGAAGGGACAGAGAACACTGAAGCTTTCTTT; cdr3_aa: CASSLEGTENTEAFF
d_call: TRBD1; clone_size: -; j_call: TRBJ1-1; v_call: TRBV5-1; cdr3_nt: TGCGCCAGCAGCTTTCAAGGGGGCCTGAACACTGAAGCTTTCTTT; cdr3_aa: CASSFQGGLNTEAFF
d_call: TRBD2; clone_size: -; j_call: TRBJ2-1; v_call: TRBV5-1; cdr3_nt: TGCGCCAGCAGCCCTCACGGGACTAGCGGGGGCCTGAGCTCCTACAATGAGCAGTTCTTC; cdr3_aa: CASSPHGTSGGLSSYNEQFF
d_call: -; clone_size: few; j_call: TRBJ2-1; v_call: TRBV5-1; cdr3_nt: TGCGCCAGCCGGGGACTTGAGGGGTCGGGTGAGCAGTTCTTC; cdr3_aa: CASRGLEGSGEQFF
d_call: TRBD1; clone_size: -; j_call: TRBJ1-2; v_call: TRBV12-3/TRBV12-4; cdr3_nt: TGTGCCAGCAGTTTGAACAGGGGAAGCGGCTACACCTTC; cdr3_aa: CASSLNRGSGYTF
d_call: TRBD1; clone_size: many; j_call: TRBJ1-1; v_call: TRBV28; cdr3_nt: TGTGCCAGCAGTTTTGGGGTGGGACAGGTGAACACTGAAGCTTTCTTT; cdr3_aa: CASSFGVGQVNTEAFF
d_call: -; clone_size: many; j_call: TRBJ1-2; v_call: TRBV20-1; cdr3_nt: TGCAGTGCTAGTGGAAGCAACTATGGCTACACCTTC; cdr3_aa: CSASGSNYGYTF
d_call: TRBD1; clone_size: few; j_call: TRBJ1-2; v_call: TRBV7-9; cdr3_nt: TGTGCCAGCAGCCCACCGGGACAGGGAGAAGGCTACACCTTC; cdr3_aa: CASSPPGQGEGYTF
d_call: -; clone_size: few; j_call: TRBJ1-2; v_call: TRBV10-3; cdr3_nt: TGTGCCATCAGTGCAGAACGAGGAGGCTACACCTTC; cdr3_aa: CAISAERGGYTF
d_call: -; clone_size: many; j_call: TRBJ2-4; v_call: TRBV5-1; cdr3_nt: TGCGCCAGCAGCTTGATCCCAGGGCGAAACATTCAGTACTTC; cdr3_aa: CASSLIPGRNIQYF
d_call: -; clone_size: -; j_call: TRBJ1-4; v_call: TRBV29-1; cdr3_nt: TGCAGCGGTTCGGCAGGTGAAAAACTGTTTTTT; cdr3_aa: CSGSAGEKLFF
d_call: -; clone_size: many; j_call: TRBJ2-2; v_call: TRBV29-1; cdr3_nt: TGCAGCGTAAAGGACTCCTCAAGGGGGGAGCTGTTTTTT; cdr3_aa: CSVKDSSRGELFF
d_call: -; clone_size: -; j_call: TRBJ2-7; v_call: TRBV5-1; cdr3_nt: TGCGCCAGCAGCGGACAGACTGCCTACGAGCAGTACTTC; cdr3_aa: CASSGQTAYEQYF
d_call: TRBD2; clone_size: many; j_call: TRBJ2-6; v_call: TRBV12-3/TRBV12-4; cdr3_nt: TGTGCCAGCAGTTCAGAAATTTGGGGAGGGACTGGGGCCAACGTCCTGACTTTC; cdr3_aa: CASSSEIWGGTGANVLTF
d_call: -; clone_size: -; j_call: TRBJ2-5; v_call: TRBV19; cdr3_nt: TGTGCCAGTAGTATCGGCAGGGCAACGGAGACCCAGTACTTC; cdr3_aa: CASSIGRATETQYF
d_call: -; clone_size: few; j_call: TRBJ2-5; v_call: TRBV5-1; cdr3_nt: TGCGCCAGCAGCCCCGGCGGAAAGACCCAGTACTTC; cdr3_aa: CASSPGGKTQYF
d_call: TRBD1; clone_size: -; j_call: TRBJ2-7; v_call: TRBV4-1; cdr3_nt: TGCGCCAGCAGCCAAGAGCTCTGGACAGGGGGCCTCTACGAGCAGTACTTC; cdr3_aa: CASSQELWTGGLYEQYF
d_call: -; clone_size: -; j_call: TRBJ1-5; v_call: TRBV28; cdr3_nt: TGTGCCAGCAGGCAACAGGTGGGAGGCAATCAGCCCCAGCATTTT; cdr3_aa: CASRQQVGGNQPQHF
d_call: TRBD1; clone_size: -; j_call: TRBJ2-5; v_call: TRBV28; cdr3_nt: TGTGCCACCACCGGACAGGGGAGAGAGACCCAGTACTTC; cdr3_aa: CATTGQGRETQYF
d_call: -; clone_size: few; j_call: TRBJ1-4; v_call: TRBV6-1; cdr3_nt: TGTGCCAGCAGTCGCGGACAGTTTAATGAAAAACTGTTTTTT; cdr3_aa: CASSRGQFNEKLFF
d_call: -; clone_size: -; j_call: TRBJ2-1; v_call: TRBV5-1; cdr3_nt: TGCGCCAGCAGCGAGCCGGACAGCCCCCAGTTCTTC; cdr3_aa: CASSEPDSPQFF